Listed here is a single TCR beta chain. No cognate antigen has been identified for it. Per-base qualities were not stored, and no clone one base away is much larger. TCRbeta CDR3 regions were amplified from genomic DNA by means of the immunoSEQ Assay, a bias-controlled multiplex PCR. The study's own analysis went as follows. Nucleated cell counts per sample were estimated from amplification of reference gene primers within the assay. Sequence reads were collapsed and filtered to measure the absolute abundance of every unique TCRbeta CDR3 rearrangement. Productive Simpson clonality was computed per sample as the square root of Simpson's diversity index over productive rearrangements. Drawn from immuneACCESS, this table holds only the in-frame rearrangements with V and J called that TCRdb kept. Clones are partly lost; checked studies trace under half to an unresolved V gene and leave the rest unexplained. V, J and clone size are those of that table, while D and trimming were read from the DNA. The sample records roughly 250,000 clones, around 90% of which are singletons. The ten largest make up about 6% of the sample.

These data come from a study of blood T cell repertoires in COVID-19 (dated by TCRdb to about 2020). In the study overall: Samples from collaborators originated in the United States, Italy and Spain and spanned both the acute and convalescent phases of COVID-19. Samples came from the ongoing ImmuneRACE study (first 160 participants) plus 1,254 subjects from 6 global collaborators. Deeply sampled blood TCRbeta repertoires from subjects exposed to, actively infected with, or recovered from COVID-19 were included in the dataset. Nearly every sample came with metadata listing a de-identified subject ID, COVID-19 status, age in years and sex. The material from the prospective study consisted of cDNA or gDNA derived from T cells, B-cell-depleted T cells, or PBMCs. A freely available public database, intended as a resource for researchers studying the immune response to SARS-CoV-2, is where the repertoires were released. Where HLA class I and class II types were available, the types were taken from metadata supplied by the sample provider, not from assay-based typing.

Participants in the prospective study were aged 18 to 89 years, lived in 20 to 25 United States geographic areas, and enrolled through a virtual design. To assign participants to cohorts, the prospective study relied on clinical history that participants themselves reported in a screening survey and a study questionnaire. In the prospective study, mobile phlebotomists collected whole blood, serum and a nasopharyngeal or oropharyngeal swab from each participant. Participants in the prospective study had the option to provide additional blood draws and questionnaires over a roughly 2-month period. Prospective study blood samples were shipped either frozen or at room temperature before DNA extraction. The research as a whole found: How much clinical and demographic metadata was included differed by source and by participant, and the metadata was provided uncurated.

CDR1 SNHLY and CDR2 FYNNEI were looked up in the germline V gene. V sheds 6 bases and J sheds 1 base, leaving 9 bases between their ends. The CDR3 measures 13 amino acids from cysteine to phenylalanine. The CDR3 DNA has 39 bases and is translated from base 1. The sample was PBMCs or T cells enriched from blood (not recorded which). The sequence is built from TRBV2 and TRBJ1-1, with no confidently assigned D gene. The source is a woman in her twenties or thirties with acute COVID-19. The CDR3 protein sequence reads: CASRPGPNTEAFF. The DNA sequence follows: TGTGCCAGCAGACCTGGCCCGAACACTGAAGCTTTCTTT.